A selection of T cell receptor beta chains follows, all from one sample in a study of T cells in Graves' hyperthyroidism and ophthalmopathy. TCRdb reanalysed the multiplex PCR reads using MiXCR and keeps one entry per CDR3 protein. The sample carries roughly 500,000 distinct CDR3 sequences, about 20% recorded once. Sequenced material: blood. These TCRs come from a woman aged 70-85 years with Graves' ophthalmopathy. The CDR3 runs from the conserved cysteine through the conserved F or W. A D gene is named only where the DNA matches it firmly. The size of a clone is reported for some rows only, either as once, few or many, or as a class for expanded clones.

TRBV5-1	NA	TRBJ2-3	NA	TGCGCCAGCAGCTTCAACTCCGATACGCAGTATTTT	CASSFNSDTQYF
TRBV12-3/TRBV12-4	NA	TRBJ1-3	NA	TGTGCCAGCAGTTTCCCCGCCGGGGACACCATATATTTT	CASSFPAGDTIYF
TRBV12-3/TRBV12-4	NA	TRBJ2-5	many	TGTGCCAGCAGTTTGACGGGGATGGAGACCCAGTACTTC	CASSLTGMETQYF
TRBV6-1	NA	TRBJ2-7	NA	TGTGCCAGCAGCCCCGTGCGGCACGAGCAGTACTTC	CASSPVRHEQYF
TRBV7-8	TRBD1	TRBJ1-2	few	TGTGCCAGCAGCTTAGCAGTGCAGGGGGCTTTCCCTAACTATGGCTACACCTTC	CASSLAVQGAFPNYGYTF
TRBV5-6	NA	TRBJ2-7	NA	TGTGCCAGCAGCGCGGGGGACAGGATCACCTACGAGCAGTACTTC	CASSAGDRITYEQYF
TRBV7-8	NA	TRBJ1-6	many	TGTGCCAGCAGCTTAGTTGCCGGGAGTGGTTCACCCCTCCACTTT	CASSLVAGSGSPLHF
TRBV5-1	TRBD2	TRBJ2-1	few	TGCGCCAGCAGCTCAGCAGCGGGAGTAAATGAGCAGTTCTTC	CASSSAAGVNEQFF
TRBV12-3/TRBV12-4	TRBD1	TRBJ2-1	few	TGTGCCAGCAGTTATGACAGGGGTCAGGATGAGCAGTTCTTC	CASSYDRGQDEQFF
TRBV19	NA	TRBJ1-2	NA	TGTGCCAGTAGAATGGGGATCGCTGGTGGTGGCTACACCTTC	CASRMGIAGGGYTF
TRBV19	TRBD1	TRBJ1-3	few	TGTGCCAGTAGCCCACAACAGGGGCTCGGAAACACCATATATTTT	CASSPQQGLGNTIYF
TRBV28	NA	TRBJ1-1	many	TGTGCCAGCAGTTCCCCCCCCGTCGGTGTCACTGAAGCTTTCTTT	CASSSPPVGVTEAFF
TRBV10-3	TRBD1	TRBJ1-2	NA	TGTGCCATCAGAGGGACAGGGTCTAACTATGGCTACACCTTC	CAIRGTGSNYGYTF
TRBV7-2	TRBD2	TRBJ2-7	many	TGTGCCAGCAGCTTGACTAGCGTAAGCTCCTACGAGCAGTACTTC	CASSLTSVSSYEQYF
TRBV27	NA	TRBJ1-4	NA	TGTGCCAGCAGGCGAACCCCCAATGAAAAACTGTTTTTT	CASRRTPNEKLFF
TRBV20-1	TRBD2	TRBJ2-4	NA	TGCAGTGCTAGAGTGAGTAGCGGGAGAAACATTCAGTACTTC	CSARVSSGRNIQYF
TRBV20-1	NA	TRBJ2-1	NA	TGCAGTGCTAGGTTCTCGGGCGATGAGCAGTTCTTC	CSARFSGDEQFF
TRBV28	TRBD1	TRBJ1-2	few	TGTGCCAGCCGATGGGACAGAGATGGCTACACCTTC	CASRWDRDGYTF
TRBV7-8	TRBD2	TRBJ2-2	few	TGTGCCAGCAGCCAACAACTAGCGGGTGTGGGGGAGCTGTTTTTT	CASSQQLAGVGELFF
TRBV2	NA	TRBJ2-7	many	TGTGCCAGCAGGCCCCGGGTCACCAGCTACTACGAGCAGTACTTC	CASRPRVTSYYEQYF
TRBV5-4	TRBD1	TRBJ2-7	NA	TGTGCCAGCAGCTTGGGCAGGGGGATAACCGAGCAGTACTTC	CASSLGRGITEQYF
TRBV19	NA	TRBJ1-5	few	TGTGCCAGTAGTCGCAGTTGGGGGGCAGGGGGCAATCAGCCCCAGCATTTT	CASSRSWGAGGNQPQHF
TRBV12-3/TRBV12-4	TRBD2	TRBJ2-1	NA	TGTGCCAGCAGTTTATATGGTAGCGGGAGTTTAGTCAATGAGCAGTTCTTC	CASSLYGSGSLVNEQFF
TRBV11-2	NA	TRBJ2-5	many	TGTGCCAGCAGCCTCTGGGAACAGGGCCGGGGAGAGACCCAGTACTTC	CASSLWEQGRGETQYF
TRBV28	NA	TRBJ2-5	many	TGTGCCAGCAGTCCCGGTGCGAAAACCCAGTACTTC	CASSPGAKTQYF
TRBV20-1	TRBD2	TRBJ2-7	NA	TGCAGTGCTAGAGACCATCATCGGACTAGCGGGCATTACTACGAGCAGTACTTC	CSARDHHRTSGHYYEQYF
TRBV20-1	NA	TRBJ2-1	NA	TGCAGCTCCGCCGGGCAGGGAACGGAGCAGTTCTTC	CSSAGQGTEQFF
TRBV20-1	NA	TRBJ2-5	NA	TGCAGTGCTAGAGATCGGGCTTATCAAGAGACCCAGTACTTC	CSARDRAYQETQYF
TRBV10-3	TRBD2	TRBJ2-3	NA	TGTGCCATCAGGGTGGCTAGCGGGAGATCGTCAGATACGCAGTATTTT	CAIRVASGRSSDTQYF